One and the same sample provided the 17 T cell receptor beta chains below, sequenced in a study of Ad26.COV2.S vaccination and SARS-CoV-2 variants. Sequencing was performed with immunoSEQ multiplex PCR; in TCRdb, only in-frame clones are kept and a portion is missing. The table records about 350,000 clones, roughly 94% of them present only once. The material was peripheral blood, obtained after recovery from COVID-19. These receptors came from a human donor who had recovered from COVID-19.

This clone has only one observation. The CDR3 sequence is CSATDRGEAFF. The CDR3 nucleotides read TGCAGTGCCACTGACAGGGGCGAAGCTTTCTTT. The J gene is TRBJ1-1, the V gene TRBV20-1; 8 bases match TRBD1. V trimming: 6 bases; J trimming: 8 bases; junction bases outside the gene matches: 5. There are 11 residues in the CDR3. The V gene's germline CDR1 is DFQATT and CDR2 SNEGSKA (reference sequence).

A few counts support this clone. The J gene is TRBJ1-6, the V gene TRBV6-5; TRBD1 matches 10 bases. V was pared by 6 bases and J by 7 bases, with 3 bases of the junction left unmatched. The CDR3 covers 14 residues. Germline CDR1 and CDR2: MNHEY and SVGAGI. DNA for the CDR3: TGTGCCAGCAGGGGGACAGGGGACAATTCACCCCTCCACTTT. This codes for CASRGTGDNSPLHF.

The V gene is TRBV12-3 or TRBV12-4, the J gene TRBJ1-2; D call uncertain. Trimming shortened V by 3 bases and J by 6 bases, and 8 bases separated the two germline ends. The CDR3 contains 12 residues. The CDR3 DNA follows: TGTGCCAGCAGTTTGGGGAGACATGGCTACACCTTC. Its translation: CASSLGRHGYTF.

V usage is TRBV6-1 and J usage is TRBJ1-5; TRBD1 matches 8 bases. The ends lost 4 bases at V and 3 bases at J; junction bases unmatched: 8. CDR3 size: 16 residues. Germline CDR1 is MNHNS and CDR2 is SASEGT. The CDR3 sequence: CASSATGVRDNQPQHF. In DNA form, the CDR3 reads TGTGCCAGCAGTGCGACAGGGGTACGGGACAATCAGCCCCAGCATTTT.

This chain links TRBV25-1 with TRBJ2-7, with TRBD1 matching over 9 bases. Germline V gives CDR1 MGHDK, CDR2 SYGVNS. V shed 4 bases, J shed 5 bases, and the junction held 3 bases outside the gene matches. CDR3 length equals 13 residues. The DNA of the CDR3 is TGTGCCAGCAGTGTGGGACAGGGCGACGAGCAGTACTTC. It is translated as CASSVGQGDEQYF.

The chain combines TRBV5-6 with TRBJ1-4; D gene ambiguous. The CDR3 consists of 12 residues. Trimming stripped 5 bases from V and 4 bases from J, with 6 bases between. The germline CDR1 and CDR2 sequences are SGHDT and YYEEEE. The CDR3 DNA reads TGTGCCAGCAGAAGGAATAATGAAAAACTGTTTTTT. Protein sequence: CASRRNNEKLFF.

This clone was found once. The chain employs TRBV27 and TRBJ2-7; 8 bases align to TRBD1. The junction had 8 bases not matched to a gene; V was cut back by 4 bases and J by 6 bases. Germline lookup yields CDR1 MNHEY and CDR2 SMNVEV (reference sequence). The CDR3 extends over 14 amino acids. The CDR3 reads CASSSLTGGLEQYF. The CDR3 coding sequence is TGTGCCAGCAGTTCGCTCACAGGGGGACTCGAGCAGTACTTC.

The chain uses TRBV4-3 and TRBJ2-3; 16 bases match TRBD2. V was pared by 4 bases and J by 1 base, with 5 bases of the junction left unmatched. Germline assignment: CDR1 LGHNA and CDR2 YSLEER. There are 18 residues in the CDR3. CDR3 DNA sequence: TGCGCCAGCAGCCCGGGACTAGCGGGGGGGCCGGGCACAGATACGCAGTATTTT. Protein: CASSPGLAGGPGTDTQYF.

This clone was counted only a few times. As DNA, the CDR3 is TGTGCCAGTAGTATAGCTCACTCAGGGGGCAACACTGAAGCTTTCTTT. Translation gives CASSIAHSGGNTEAFF. The genes are TRBV19 and TRBJ1-1; TRBD1 matches 8 bases. With V trimmed by 1 base and J by 2 bases, 6 bases remained unmatched. This CDR3 spans 16 amino acids. Germline CDR1 and CDR2: LNHDA and SQIVND (reference sequence).

The chain uses TRBV14 and TRBJ2-5, with TRBD1 as a possible D gene (7 bases). The CDR3 is made up of 15 amino acids. V lost 2 bases and J 4 bases, leaving 14 bases between the germline ends. CDR1 and CDR2 (germline): SGHDN, FVKESK. The CDR3 loop reads CASSQRAGGLETQYF. In nucleotides, the CDR3 is TGTGCCAGCAGCCAAAGGGCAGGGGGACTAGAGACCCAGTACTTC.

The V gene is TRBV12-3 or TRBV12-4, the J gene TRBJ1-2; the D is unclear. The CDR3 is 13 residues long. Trimming took 3 bases from V and 8 from J, leaving 13 bases between them. For the CDR3, the DNA is TGTGCCAGCAGTTTTTCGGCAGAAGGAGGCTACACCTTC. This codes for CASSFSAEGGYTF.

V is TRBV15 and J is TRBJ2-3; 9 positions agree with TRBD2. The CDR3 is 18 residues long. Germline CDR1 reads LNHNV; CDR2 reads YYDKDF (reference sequence). V dropped 4 bases and J dropped 1; count of bases not matched to a gene: 12. The CDR3 nucleotides are TGTGCCACCAGCACCCCTAGGGGGGCGGGGGGGGGCACAGATACGCAGTATTTT. Protein product: CATSTPRGAGGGTDTQYF.

The chain combines TRBV19 with TRBJ1-5; possible D gene TRBD1, 6 bases. Trimming shortened V by 7 bases and J by 1 base, and 17 bases separated the two germline ends. The CDR3 has 16 amino acids. Per the germline V gene, CDR1 is LNHDA and CDR2 is SQIVND (reference sequence). CDR3 residues: CASTLQGRSSNQPQHF. The DNA of the CDR3 is TGTGCCAGTACCTTACAGGGAAGATCGAGCAATCAGCCCCAGCATTTT.

The chain links TRBV14 to TRBJ1-2; D is undetermined. V was pared by 0 bases and J by 11 bases, with 10 bases between. This CDR3 comprises 12 residues. Germline CDR1 reads SGHDN; CDR2 reads FVKESK. CDR3 sequence: CASSQERRFYTF. The CDR3 DNA reads as TGTGCCAGCAGCCAAGAGCGGCGATTTTACACCTTC. The variable domain in full, with the rest retrieved from reference TRBV14 and TRBJ1-2, is EAGVTQFPSHSVIEKGQTVTLRCDPISGHDNLYWYRRVMGKEIKFLLHFVKESKQDESGMPNNRFLAERTGGTYSTLKVQPAELEDSGVYFCASSQERRFYTFGSGTRLTVV.

The chain is built from TRBV9 and TRBJ1-1; no clear D gene. The germline gives CDR1 SGDLS, CDR2 YYNGEE. The CDR3 runs to 10 residues. Trimming took off 4 bases at V and 11 bases at J, with 9 bases between the two ends. The CDR3 region is CASSPRYAFF. As DNA, the CDR3 is TGTGCCAGCAGCCCCCGGTATGCTTTCTTT.

V is TRBV5-1 and J is TRBJ1-2; no clear D. CDR3 length equals 13 residues. Germline CDR1 and CDR2: SGHRS and YFSETQ. V lost 0 bases to trimming and J lost 6 bases, with 9 bases between them. CDR3 DNA sequence: TGCGCCAGCAGCTTGGGGCAATTAGATGGCTACACCTTC. This sequence encodes CASSLGQLDGYTF.

The V gene is TRBV20-1, the J gene TRBJ1-2; no firm D call. Germline V gene sequence: CDR1 DFQATT, CDR2 SNEGSKA (reference sequence). The CDR3 length is 11 residues. V was trimmed by 6 bases and J by 7 bases, leaving 12 bases between them. CDR3 region: CSALGDSGYTF. The CDR3 bases are TGCAGTGCGCTGGGAGACTCTGGCTACACCTTC.